The rows below give T cell receptor beta chains drawn from one sample of a study of T cell responses to AZD1222 COVID-19 vaccine. Sequencing was performed with immunoSEQ multiplex PCR; in TCRdb, only in-frame clones are kept and a portion is missing. The top ten clones hold approximately 1.7% of a sample with about 140,000 clones, 92% of them seen once. Specimen: peripheral blood, collected on day 0 of AZD1222 vaccination. These receptors all come from an adult in good health. CDR3s include the opening cysteine and the closing phenylalanine or tryptophan. Fields, in order: CDR3 protein, CDR3 DNA, D gene, clone size, V gene, J gene. D genes are given only for firm matches. Clone size is not always given. Where it is, it says once, few, many or a class for expanded clones.

CDR3aa: CASTGGTGATDTQYF
CDR3nt: TGTGCCAGCACTGGGGGGACGGGGGCCACAGATACGCAGTATTTT
d_gene: NA
abundance: NA
v_gene: TRBV6-6
j_gene: TRBJ2-3

CDR3aa: CASSYSESEAFF
CDR3nt: TGTGCCAGCAGTTACTCGGAGTCTGAAGCTTTCTTT
d_gene: NA
abundance: NA
v_gene: TRBV6-2/TRBV6-3
j_gene: TRBJ1-1

CDR3aa: CASSQEGEGWNTEAFF
CDR3nt: TGTGCCAGCAGCCAAGAGGGGGAGGGTTGGAACACTGAAGCTTTCTTT
d_gene: NA
abundance: NA
v_gene: TRBV14
j_gene: TRBJ1-1

CDR3aa: CASSVRADVYEQYF
CDR3nt: TGTGCCAGCAGCGTAAGAGCGGACGTCTACGAGCAGTACTTC
d_gene: NA
abundance: NA
v_gene: TRBV9
j_gene: TRBJ2-7

CDR3aa: CASSLIAARGYEQYF
CDR3nt: TGTGCCAGCAGCTTAATCGCGGCCAGGGGTTACGAGCAGTACTTC
d_gene: NA
abundance: once
v_gene: TRBV7-9
j_gene: TRBJ2-7

CDR3aa: CAWRKGVKLFF
CDR3nt: TGTGCCTGGAGAAAAGGGGTGAAACTGTTTTTT
d_gene: NA
abundance: NA
v_gene: TRBV30
j_gene: TRBJ1-4

CDR3aa: CASDTWGPLDTGELFF
CDR3nt: TGTGCCAGCGATACTTGGGGGCCGTTGGACACCGGGGAGCTGTTTTTT
d_gene: NA
abundance: few
v_gene: TRBV7-2
j_gene: TRBJ2-2

CDR3aa: CASSFPREGPDEQYF
CDR3nt: TGCGCCAGCAGCTTTCCGCGGGAGGGCCCGGACGAGCAGTACTTC
d_gene: TRBD2
abundance: NA
v_gene: TRBV5-1
j_gene: TRBJ2-7

CDR3aa: CASSLSWGGQGSYTF
CDR3nt: TGTGCCAGCAGTTTATCCTGGGGGGGACAGGGGAGCTACACCTTC
d_gene: TRBD1
abundance: once
v_gene: TRBV27
j_gene: TRBJ1-2

CDR3aa: CASTLFTSDTEQYF
CDR3nt: TGTGCCAGCACCCTTTTCACTAGCGATACCGAGCAGTACTTC
d_gene: TRBD2
abundance: NA
v_gene: TRBV28
j_gene: TRBJ2-7

CDR3aa: CASSQYGAEAFF
CDR3nt: TGCGCCAGCAGCCAATACGGGGCTGAAGCTTTCTTT
d_gene: NA
abundance: NA
v_gene: TRBV4-1
j_gene: TRBJ1-1

CDR3aa: CASSVRHGSRETQYF
CDR3nt: TGTGCCAGCAGCGTCCGTCATGGGTCTAGAGAGACCCAGTACTTC
d_gene: NA
abundance: NA
v_gene: TRBV9
j_gene: TRBJ2-5

CDR3aa: CASTNRGHSYEQYF
CDR3nt: TGTGCCAGCACCAACAGGGGGCACTCCTACGAGCAGTACTTC
d_gene: TRBD1
abundance: NA
v_gene: TRBV5-4
j_gene: TRBJ2-7

CDR3aa: CSVGPLHQSEQYF
CDR3nt: TGCAGCGTTGGTCCCCTTCACCAGAGCGAGCAGTACTTC
d_gene: NA
abundance: NA
v_gene: TRBV29-1
j_gene: TRBJ2-7

CDR3aa: CASSPRGSGEQYF
CDR3nt: TGTGCCAGCTCACCACGGGGATCCGGCGAGCAGTACTTC
d_gene: NA
abundance: once
v_gene: TRBV18
j_gene: TRBJ2-7

CDR3aa: CASSQGPRGGRGEKLFF
CDR3nt: TGTGCCAGCAGCCAAGGTCCGCGCGGGGGAAGAGGGGAAAAACTGTTTTTT
d_gene: NA
abundance: NA
v_gene: TRBV4-2
j_gene: TRBJ1-4

CDR3aa: CASSLTGEPYNSPLHF
CDR3nt: TGTGCCAGCAGCCTGACAGGGGAACCCTATAATTCACCCCTCCACTTT
d_gene: TRBD1
abundance: once
v_gene: TRBV2
j_gene: TRBJ1-6

CDR3aa: CASTLYNSGANVLTF
CDR3nt: TGTGCCAGCACCTTATACAACTCTGGGGCCAACGTCCTGACTTTC
d_gene: NA
abundance: once
v_gene: TRBV7-9
j_gene: TRBJ2-6

CDR3aa: CASRRDSNQPQHF
CDR3nt: TGTGCCAGCAGGAGGGATAGCAATCAGCCCCAGCATTTT
d_gene: NA
abundance: once
v_gene: TRBV2
j_gene: TRBJ1-5

CDR3aa: CASSWDRPYGYTF
CDR3nt: TGTGCCAGCAGTTGGGACAGACCCTATGGCTACACCTTC
d_gene: TRBD1
abundance: NA
v_gene: TRBV12-3/TRBV12-4
j_gene: TRBJ1-2

CDR3aa: CASSQVLAGSDTQYF
CDR3nt: TGTGCCAGCAGCCAAGTACTAGCGGGCAGTGATACGCAGTATTTT
d_gene: TRBD2
abundance: few
v_gene: TRBV14
j_gene: TRBJ2-3

CDR3aa: CASRSEAFF
CDR3nt: TGTGCCAGCCGATCTGAAGCTTTCTTT
d_gene: NA
abundance: once
v_gene: TRBV21-1
j_gene: TRBJ1-1

CDR3aa: CASSLGWASSIYEQYF
CDR3nt: TGCGCCAGCAGCTTGGGATGGGCTAGCTCCATTTACGAGCAGTACTTC
d_gene: NA
abundance: NA
v_gene: TRBV5-1
j_gene: TRBJ2-7

CDR3aa: CASSRDRGSYNEQFF
CDR3nt: TGTGCCAGCAGCAGGGACCGGGGCTCCTACAATGAGCAGTTCTTC
d_gene: NA
abundance: NA
v_gene: TRBV7-2
j_gene: TRBJ2-1

CDR3aa: CASSPRLLSSSYEQYF
CDR3nt: TGCGCCAGCAGCCCTCGTCTACTCTCGAGCTCCTACGAGCAGTACTTC
d_gene: NA
abundance: NA
v_gene: TRBV5-1
j_gene: TRBJ2-7

CDR3aa: CAWSYGQLNEKLFF
CDR3nt: TGTGCCTGGAGTTACGGGCAGCTTAATGAAAAACTGTTTTTT
d_gene: NA
abundance: NA
v_gene: TRBV30
j_gene: TRBJ1-4

CDR3aa: CASSPRDRGHSEAFF
CDR3nt: TGTGCCAGCAGCCCCCGGGACAGGGGACACTCTGAAGCTTTCTTT
d_gene: TRBD1
abundance: NA
v_gene: TRBV3-1/TRBV3-2
j_gene: TRBJ1-1

CDR3aa: CASSRQGRYTEAFF
CDR3nt: TGTGCCAGTAGTAGACAGGGTCGGTACACTGAAGCTTTCTTT
d_gene: TRBD1
abundance: once
v_gene: TRBV19
j_gene: TRBJ1-1

CDR3aa: CASSPYSGSGYEQYF
CDR3nt: TGTGCCAGCAGCCCTTATAGCGGGAGTGGCTACGAGCAGTACTTC
d_gene: TRBD2
abundance: NA
v_gene: TRBV11-2
j_gene: TRBJ2-7

CDR3aa: CASSLFASGNPYEQYF
CDR3nt: TGCGCCAGCAGCTTGTTCGCTAGCGGGAACCCATACGAGCAGTACTTC
d_gene: TRBD2
abundance: NA
v_gene: TRBV5-1
j_gene: TRBJ2-7

CDR3aa: CASSFYSGDGYTF
CDR3nt: TGTGCCAGCAGCTTTTATTCGGGGGATGGCTACACCTTC
d_gene: NA
abundance: many
v_gene: TRBV7-3
j_gene: TRBJ1-2

CDR3aa: CASSQPGKERQYGYTF
CDR3nt: TGCGCCAGCAGCCAACCCGGGAAGGAGCGACAATATGGCTACACCTTC
d_gene: NA
abundance: NA
v_gene: TRBV4-1
j_gene: TRBJ1-2

CDR3aa: CASSPWDTSEPQETQYF
CDR3nt: TGCGCCAGCAGCCCATGGGACACCTCTGAGCCTCAAGAGACCCAGTACTTC
d_gene: NA
abundance: NA
v_gene: TRBV5-1
j_gene: TRBJ2-5

CDR3aa: CASTHRSGKDTGELFF
CDR3nt: TGTGCCAGCACTCATAGATCAGGGAAGGACACCGGGGAGCTGTTTTTT
d_gene: NA
abundance: NA
v_gene: TRBV7-9
j_gene: TRBJ2-2

CDR3aa: CASSLLTAYNEQFF
CDR3nt: TGTGCCAGCAGTCTTTTAACAGCTTACAATGAGCAGTTCTTC
d_gene: NA
abundance: NA
v_gene: TRBV5-6
j_gene: TRBJ2-1

CDR3aa: CASSKTDPKDF
CDR3nt: TGTGCCAGCAGCAAGACGGACCCAAAGGACTTC
d_gene: NA
abundance: NA
v_gene: TRBV27
j_gene: TRBJ2-5

CDR3aa: CAWSVYQGGSPLHF
CDR3nt: TGTGCCTGGAGTGTATACCAGGGTGGATCACCCCTCCACTTT
d_gene: NA
abundance: NA
v_gene: TRBV30
j_gene: TRBJ1-6

CDR3aa: CASSLAASTDTQYF
CDR3nt: TGCGCCAGCAGCTTGGCCGCGAGCACAGATACGCAGTATTTT
d_gene: NA
abundance: once
v_gene: TRBV5-1
j_gene: TRBJ2-3

CDR3aa: CASSGPGQISGEQYF
CDR3nt: TGTGCCAGCAGCGGCCCGGGACAGATCAGCGGCGAGCAGTACTTC
d_gene: TRBD1
abundance: once
v_gene: TRBV5-4
j_gene: TRBJ2-7

CDR3aa: CASSPPEGAAYEQYF
CDR3nt: TGTGCCAGCTCACCACCAGAGGGAGCCGCCTACGAGCAGTACTTC
d_gene: NA
abundance: NA
v_gene: TRBV18
j_gene: TRBJ2-7

CDR3aa: CASSQGPPAYEQYF
CDR3nt: TGTGCCAGCAGCCAAGGCCCGCCGGCCTACGAGCAGTACTTC
d_gene: NA
abundance: NA
v_gene: TRBV3-1/TRBV3-2
j_gene: TRBJ2-7